Following are 20 T cell receptor beta chains from one sample sequenced in a study of T cell changes during pregnancy in multiple sclerosis. The assay was immunoSEQ multiplex PCR, and TCRdb's table has in-frame clones only and misses some. The repertoire holds approximately 50,000 clones, roughly 88% seen once, with 5.5% to 8% in the top ten. Specimen: peripheral blood, collected in the third trimester of pregnancy. Receptors originate from a female donor in good health, enrolled as a control in a pregnancy study.

This clone was observed a single time. The chain combines TRBV25-1 with TRBJ2-7, with a possible D match to TRBD1 (6 bases). Looked up from germline, CDR1 is MGHDK and CDR2 is SYGVNS. V lost 1 base to trimming and J lost 0 bases, with 10 bases between them. This CDR3 contains 15 residues. The CDR3: CASSEFTGSSYEQYF. The CDR3 DNA is TGTGCCAGCAGTGAATTTACAGGGAGCTCCTACGAGCAGTACTTC.

V is TRBV30 and J is TRBJ1-1, with TRBD1 identical over 8 bases. This CDR3 is built from 11 residues. Germline CDR1 reads GTSNPN; CDR2 reads SVGIG (reference sequence). Trimming took 3 bases from V and 10 from J; bases not matched to a gene: 4. For the CDR3, the DNA is TGTGCCTGGAGGGAACAGGGGGGAGCTTTCTTT. The encoded protein is CAWREQGGAFF.

The rearrangement links TRBV18 to TRBJ2-2, with TRBD2 identical over 13 bases. The trim removed 4 bases at V and 1 base at J, leaving 3 bases unmatched. Germline CDR1 reads KGHSH; CDR2 reads LQKENI. CDR3 size: 17 residues. The DNA of the CDR3 is TGTGCCAGCTCACAACTAGCGGGGGGGCTGAACACCGGGGAGCTGTTTTTT. This translates into CASSQLAGGLNTGELFF. The full variable domain, its missing parts supplied by reference TRBV18 and TRBJ2-2, is NAGVMQNPRHLVRRRGQEARLRCSPMKGHSHVYWYRQLPEEGLKFMVYLQKENIIDESGMPKERFSAEFPKEGPSILRIQQVVRGDSAAYFCASSQLAGGLNTGELFFGEGSRLTVL.

CDR3 DNA: TGTGCCAGCAGTGGTACAGGGAGTCACATTCAGTACTTC. It encodes CASSGTGSHIQYF. This chain links TRBV25-1 with TRBJ2-4; D may be TRBD1 (6 bases). Germline assignment: CDR1 MGHDK and CDR2 SYGVNS. The CDR3 extends over 13 amino acids. V dropped 4 bases and J dropped 8 bases, with 12 bases sitting between them.

The chain is built from TRBV30 and TRBJ1-4, with TRBD1 identical over 9 bases. Per the germline V gene, CDR1 is GTSNPN and CDR2 is SVGIG (reference sequence). This CDR3 is 17 amino acids long. Trimming took 6 bases from V and 5 from J; bases not matched to a gene: 16. The CDR3 DNA reads as TGTGCCTGTACAGGGGGCTTGTCCCGTCGGGCGAATGAAAAACTGTTTTTT. Translating gives CACTGGLSRRANEKLFF.

This chain connects TRBV10-3 to TRBJ1-3; D is unresolved. This CDR3 region has 15 residues. The V gene lost 5 bases and the J gene lost 0 bases, with 11 bases spanning the gap. Germline loops: CDR1 ENHRY, CDR2 SYGVKD. CDR3 DNA sequence: TGTGCCATCAGTTGGACTTCCAGCTCTGGAAACACCATATATTTT. Its translation is CAISWTSSSGNTIYF.

The chain carries TRBV5-6 and TRBJ1-1, with TRBD1 matching 10 bases. This CDR3 region has 15 residues. Unmatched junction bases numbered 6, after V lost 1 base and J lost 6 bases. CDR1 is SGHDT, CDR2 YYEEEE, per germline. The CDR3 spells CASSLTGTGESEAFF. The CDR3 nucleotides read TGTGCCAGCAGCTTGACCGGGACAGGGGAATCTGAAGCTTTCTTT.

The V call is TRBV5-1, the J call TRBJ1-1, with TRBD1 identical over 8 bases. The junction had 5 bases not matched to a gene; V was cut back by 0 bases and J by 4 bases. Germline CDR1 SGHRS, CDR2 YFSETQ. The CDR3 is 15 amino acids. The CDR3 DNA reads as TGCGCCAGCAGCTTGGAAAGGACAGGGTTCACTGAAGCTTTCTTT. It specifies CASSLERTGFTEAFF.

V gene TRBV6-4 combines with J gene TRBJ2-5; the D gene is possibly TRBD2 (5 bases). Germline lookup yields CDR1 MRHNA and CDR2 SNTAGT. Trimming pared 7 bases from V and 4 bases from J, leaving 16 bases between. The length of the CDR3 is 14 residues. This chain's CDR3 is CASTGRGSGETQYF. CDR3 DNA sequence: TGTGCCAGCACCGGACGGGGAAGTGGAGAGACCCAGTACTTC.

The chain recombines TRBV7-9 with TRBJ2-2; 9 bases line up with TRBD2. This CDR3 contains 15 residues. The V and J ends lost 5 bases and 1 base, in that order; junction bases with no gene match: 2. Germline assignment: CDR1 SEHNR and CDR2 FQNEAQ (reference sequence). For the CDR3, the DNA is TGTGCCAGCAGCCCTAGCGGGAAGAACACCGGGGAGCTGTTTTTT. Translated, it gives CASSPSGKNTGELFF.

The genes are TRBV18 and TRBJ1-6; D remains ambiguous. There are 12 residues in the CDR3. The germline V and J ends were trimmed by 3 bases and 8 bases, with 5 bases remaining between them. Germline-derived CDR1 and CDR2 are KGHSH and LQKENI. CDR3 region: CASSPDYSPLHF. The CDR3 region has the DNA TGTGCCAGCTCACCCGACTATTCACCCCTCCACTTT. The whole variable domain, filled in from reference TRBV18 and TRBJ1-6, reads NAGVMQNPRHLVRRRGQEARLRCSPMKGHSHVYWYRQLPEEGLKFMVYLQKENIIDESGMPKERFSAEFPKEGPSILRIQQVVRGDSAAYFCASSPDYSPLHFGNGTRLTVT.

The J gene is TRBJ2-5, the V gene TRBV2; D gene unclear. V lost 3 bases and J 4 bases, leaving 18 bases between the germline ends. Germline V gene data show CDR1 as SNHLY and CDR2 as FYNNEI. The CDR3 is 16 residues long. The CDR3 reads CASSDKGMIRGETQYF. The CDR3 DNA is TGTGCCAGCAGTGATAAAGGCATGATCCGAGGAGAGACCCAGTACTTC.

The J gene is TRBJ1-1, the V gene TRBV27; a possible D gene is TRBD1 (6 bases). V was pared by 8 bases and J by 1 base, with 14 bases between. From germline, CDR1 is MNHEY and CDR2 SMNVEV (reference sequence). The CDR3 consists of 14 residues. This CDR3 reads CASRYRVGNTEAFF. The CDR3 nucleotides are TGTGCCAGCCGCTACAGGGTGGGGAACACTGAAGCTTTCTTT.

The CDR3 coding sequence is TGTGCCAGCAGCTTGGGGACTAGCGGGATCTACGAGCAGTACTTC. It specifies CASSLGTSGIYEQYF. The chain couples TRBV7-9 to TRBJ2-7; 13 nucleotides match TRBD2. V lost 3 bases and J lost 3; bases outside the gene matches: 2. CDR1 is SEHNR, CDR2 FQNEAQ, per germline (reference sequence). The CDR3 covers 15 residues. Filled out from reference TRBV7-9 and TRBJ2-7, the complete variable domain reads DTGVSQNPRHKITKRGQNVTFRCDPISEHNRLYWYRQTLGQGPEFLTYFQNEAQLEKSRLLSDRFSAERPKGSFSTLEIQRTEQGDSAMYLCASSLGTSGIYEQYFGPGTRLTVT.

A few counts support this clone. The chain uses TRBV14 and TRBJ1-1; TRBD1 is a possible D gene (5 bases). The CDR3 consists of 12 residues. The germline gives CDR1 SGHDN, CDR2 FVKESK. Trimming took 1 base from V and 10 from J, leaving 10 bases between them. This CDR3 reads CASSQAGITAFF. CDR3 nucleotides: TGTGCCAGCAGCCAAGCAGGGATAACAGCTTTCTTT.

CDR3 nucleotides: TGTGCCAGCATGGGCGGGAGGGGGGAGACCCAGTACTTC. Protein product: CASMGGRGETQYF. J is TRBJ2-5 and V is TRBV2, with 9 bases aligning to TRBD2. Germline loops: CDR1 SNHLY, CDR2 FYNNEI. The CDR3 consists of 13 residues. Trimming removed 7 bases from V and 5 bases from J; junction bases left unmatched: 5.

This chain links TRBV29-1 with TRBJ1-1; D possibly corresponds to TRBD1 (6 bases). The CDR3 contains 13 residues. V lost 2 bases and J 4 bases, leaving 11 bases between the germline ends. Per the germline V gene, CDR1 is SQVTM and CDR2 is ANQGSEA. CDR3 nucleotide sequence: TGCAGCGTTGAACGACAGGTACTCACTGAAGCTTTCTTT. It yields the protein CSVERQVLTEAFF. Combining the CDR3 with reference TRBV29-1 and TRBJ1-1 gives the whole variable domain SAVISQKPSRDICQRGTSLTIQCQVDSQVTMMFWYRQQPGQSLTLIATANQGSEATYESGFVIDKFPISRPNLTFSTLTVSNMSPEDSSIYLCSVERQVLTEAFFGQGTRLTVV.

The V and J genes are TRBV18 and TRBJ2-6; TRBD1 matches 8 bases. Germline V gives CDR1 KGHSH, CDR2 LQKENI. CDR3 length: 17 residues. Losses at the gene ends were 6 bases for V and 2 bases for J; bases not matched to a gene: 9. The CDR3, as DNA: TGTGCCAGCTCCCTACTCCAGGGGGCAGCTGGGGCCAACGTCCTGACTTTC. Translating gives CASSLLQGAAGANVLTF.

This chain links TRBV11-2 with TRBJ1-5; D is possibly TRBD1 (5 bases). The CDR3 runs to 15 residues. Deletions cut 1 base from V and 7 bases from J, with 14 bases between. CDR1 is SGHAT, CDR2 FQNNGV, per germline. CDR3 loop: CASSLVGGGYQPQHF. The CDR3 coding sequence is TGTGCCAGCAGCTTAGTCGGCGGGGGTTACCAGCCCCAGCATTTT.

This rearrangement joins TRBV7-8 to TRBJ1-2; D is possibly TRBD1 (5 bases). Germline CDR1 is SGHVS and CDR2 is FQNEAQ. CDR3 size: 14 residues. The germline V and J ends were trimmed by 5 bases and 8 bases, with 18 bases remaining between them. CDR3 region: CASSAGGGIGGYTF. The CDR3 DNA reads as TGTGCCAGCAGCGCCGGGGGGGGTATTGGCGGCTACACCTTC.